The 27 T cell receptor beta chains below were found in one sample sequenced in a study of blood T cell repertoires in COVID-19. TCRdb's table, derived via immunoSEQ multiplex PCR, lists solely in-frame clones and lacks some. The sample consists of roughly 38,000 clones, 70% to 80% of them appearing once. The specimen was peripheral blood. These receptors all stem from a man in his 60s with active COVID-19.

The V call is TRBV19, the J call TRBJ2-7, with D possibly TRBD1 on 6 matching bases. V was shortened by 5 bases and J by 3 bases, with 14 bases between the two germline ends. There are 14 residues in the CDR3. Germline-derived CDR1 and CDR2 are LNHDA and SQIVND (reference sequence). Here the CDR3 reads CASSVSSRGYEQYF. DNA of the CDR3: TGTGCCAGTAGTGTTTCCTCCAGGGGCTACGAGCAGTACTTC.

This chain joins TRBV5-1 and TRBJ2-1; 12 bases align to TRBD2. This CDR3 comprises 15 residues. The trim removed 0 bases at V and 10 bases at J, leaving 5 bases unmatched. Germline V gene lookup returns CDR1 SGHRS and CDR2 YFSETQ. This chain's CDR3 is CASSLGLAGDREQFF. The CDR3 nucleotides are TGCGCCAGCAGCTTGGGACTAGCGGGAGATCGGGAGCAGTTCTTC.

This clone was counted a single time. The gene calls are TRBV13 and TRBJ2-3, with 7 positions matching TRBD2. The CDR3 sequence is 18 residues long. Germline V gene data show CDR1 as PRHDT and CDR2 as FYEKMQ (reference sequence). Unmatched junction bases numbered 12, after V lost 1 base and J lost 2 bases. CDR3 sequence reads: CASSLDSASGLHTDTQYF. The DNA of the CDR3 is TGTGCCAGCAGCTTAGATTCCGCTAGCGGACTTCACACAGATACGCAGTATTTT.

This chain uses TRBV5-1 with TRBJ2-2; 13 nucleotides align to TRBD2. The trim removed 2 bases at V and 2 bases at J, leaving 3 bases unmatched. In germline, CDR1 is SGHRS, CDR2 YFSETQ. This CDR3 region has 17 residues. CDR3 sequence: CASSFGTSGTNTGELFF. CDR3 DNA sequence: TGCGCCAGCAGCTTTGGGACTAGCGGGACCAACACCGGGGAGCTGTTTTTT.

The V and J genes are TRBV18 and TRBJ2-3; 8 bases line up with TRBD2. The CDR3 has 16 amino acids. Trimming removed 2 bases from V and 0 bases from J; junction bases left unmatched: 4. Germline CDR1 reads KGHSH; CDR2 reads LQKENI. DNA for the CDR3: TGTGCCAGCTCACCATTGGAGCGGGGGAGCACAGATACGCAGTATTTT. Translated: CASSPLERGSTDTQYF.

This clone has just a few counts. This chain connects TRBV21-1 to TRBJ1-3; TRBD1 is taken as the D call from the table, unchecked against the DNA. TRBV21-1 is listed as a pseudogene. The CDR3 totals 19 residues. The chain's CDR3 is CARTASSARGQLTGNTIYF. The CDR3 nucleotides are TGTGCCAGAACCGCGTCATCTGCTAGGGGACAACTCACTGGAAACACCATATATTTT.

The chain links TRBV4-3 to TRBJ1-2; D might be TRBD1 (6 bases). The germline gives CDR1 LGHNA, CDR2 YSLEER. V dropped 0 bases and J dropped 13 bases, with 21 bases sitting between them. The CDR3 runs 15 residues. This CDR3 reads CASSQEWGQNPFRTF. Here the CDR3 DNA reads TGCGCCAGCAGCCAAGAATGGGGGCAGAATCCTTTTCGCACCTTC.

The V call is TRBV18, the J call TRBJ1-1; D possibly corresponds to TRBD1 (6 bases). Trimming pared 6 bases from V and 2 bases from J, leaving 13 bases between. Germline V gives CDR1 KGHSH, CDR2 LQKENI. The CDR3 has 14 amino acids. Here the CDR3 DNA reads TGTGCCAGCTCTCAACAGGGCGGTAACACTGAAGCTTTCTTT. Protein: CASSQQGGNTEAFF.

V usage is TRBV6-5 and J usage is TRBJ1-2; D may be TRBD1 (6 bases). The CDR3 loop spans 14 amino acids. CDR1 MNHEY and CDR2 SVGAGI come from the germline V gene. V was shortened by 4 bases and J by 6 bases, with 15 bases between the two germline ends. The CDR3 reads CASSLQGGKDGYTF. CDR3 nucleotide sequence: TGTGCCAGCAGTTTACAGGGTGGAAAGGATGGCTACACCTTC.

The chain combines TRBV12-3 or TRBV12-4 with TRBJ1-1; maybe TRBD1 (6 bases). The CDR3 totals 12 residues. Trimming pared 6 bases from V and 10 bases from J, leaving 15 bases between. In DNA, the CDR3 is TGTGCCAGCAGCTCAGAGGGGGTTATAGCTTTCTTT. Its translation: CASSSEGVIAFF.

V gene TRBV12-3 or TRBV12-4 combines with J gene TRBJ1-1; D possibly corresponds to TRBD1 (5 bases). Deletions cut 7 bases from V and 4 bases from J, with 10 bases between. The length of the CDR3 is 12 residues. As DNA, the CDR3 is TGTGCCAGCACCAAAAGGGGCACTGAAGCTTTCTTT. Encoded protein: CASTKRGTEAFF.

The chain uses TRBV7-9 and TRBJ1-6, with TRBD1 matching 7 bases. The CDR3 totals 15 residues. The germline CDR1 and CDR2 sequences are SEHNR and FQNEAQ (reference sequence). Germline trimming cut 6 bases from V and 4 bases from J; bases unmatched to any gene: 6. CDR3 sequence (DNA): TGTGCCAGCAGGAACCGGGACAGTTATAATTCACCCCTCCACTTT. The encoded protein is CASRNRDSYNSPLHF.

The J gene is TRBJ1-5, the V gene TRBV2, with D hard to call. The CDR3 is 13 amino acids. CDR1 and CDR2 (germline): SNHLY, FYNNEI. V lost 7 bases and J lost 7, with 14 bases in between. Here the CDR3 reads CASMGGIYQPQHF. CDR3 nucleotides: TGTGCCAGCATGGGAGGGATTTACCAGCCCCAGCATTTT.

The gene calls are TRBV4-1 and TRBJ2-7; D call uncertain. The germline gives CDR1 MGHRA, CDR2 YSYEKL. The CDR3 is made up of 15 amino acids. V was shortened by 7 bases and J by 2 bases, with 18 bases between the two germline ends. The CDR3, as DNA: TGCGCCAGCACCAAAAACGTGGCGCAGGCCTACGAGCAGTACTTC. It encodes CASTKNVAQAYEQYF.

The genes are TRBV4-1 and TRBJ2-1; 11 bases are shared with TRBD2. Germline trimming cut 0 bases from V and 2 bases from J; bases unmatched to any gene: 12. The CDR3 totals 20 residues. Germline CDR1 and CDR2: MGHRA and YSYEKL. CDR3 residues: CASSQDSPQSSGGPYNEQFF. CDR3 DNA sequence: TGCGCCAGCAGCCAAGACTCCCCTCAATCTAGCGGGGGGCCCTACAATGAGCAGTTCTTC.

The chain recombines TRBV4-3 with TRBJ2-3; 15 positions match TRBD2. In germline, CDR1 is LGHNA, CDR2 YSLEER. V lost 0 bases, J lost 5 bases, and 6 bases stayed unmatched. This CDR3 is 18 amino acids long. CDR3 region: CASSQDRTSGGAGDTQYF. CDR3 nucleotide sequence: TGCGCCAGCAGCCAAGATAGGACTAGCGGGGGGGCTGGAGATACGCAGTATTTT.

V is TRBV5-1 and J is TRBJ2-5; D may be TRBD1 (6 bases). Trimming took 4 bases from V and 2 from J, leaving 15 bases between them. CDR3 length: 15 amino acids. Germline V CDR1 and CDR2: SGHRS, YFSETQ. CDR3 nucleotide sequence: TGCGCCAGCAGCCCGGAGCCTAGGGGGCAAGAGACCCAGTACTTC. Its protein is CASSPEPRGQETQYF.

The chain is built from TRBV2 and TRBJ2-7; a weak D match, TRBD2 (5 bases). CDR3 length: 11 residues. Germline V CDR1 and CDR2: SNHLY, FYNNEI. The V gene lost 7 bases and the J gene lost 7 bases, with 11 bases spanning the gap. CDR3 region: CASTGFDEQYF. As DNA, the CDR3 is TGTGCCAGCACGGGGTTTGATGAGCAGTACTTC.

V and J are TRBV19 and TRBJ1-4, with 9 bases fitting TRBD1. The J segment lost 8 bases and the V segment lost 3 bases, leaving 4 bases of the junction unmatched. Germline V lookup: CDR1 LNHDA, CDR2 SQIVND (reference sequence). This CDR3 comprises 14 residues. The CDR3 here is CASSIPGQGEKLFF. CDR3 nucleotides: TGTGCCAGTAGTATCCCGGGACAGGGAGAAAAACTGTTTTTT.

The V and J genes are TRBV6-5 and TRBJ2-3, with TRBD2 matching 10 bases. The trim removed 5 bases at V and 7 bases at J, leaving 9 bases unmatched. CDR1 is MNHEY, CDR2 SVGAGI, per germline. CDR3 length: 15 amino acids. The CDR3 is CASSLAGALPNTQYF. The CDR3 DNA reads TGTGCCAGCAGTCTAGCGGGGGCCCTCCCTAATACGCAGTATTTT.

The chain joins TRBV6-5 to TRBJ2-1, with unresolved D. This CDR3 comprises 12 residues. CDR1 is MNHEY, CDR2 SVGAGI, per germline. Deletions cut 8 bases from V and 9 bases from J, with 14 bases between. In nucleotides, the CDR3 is TGTGCCAGCTGGTCGCGGCGTACTGAGCAGTTCTTC. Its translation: CASWSRRTEQFF.

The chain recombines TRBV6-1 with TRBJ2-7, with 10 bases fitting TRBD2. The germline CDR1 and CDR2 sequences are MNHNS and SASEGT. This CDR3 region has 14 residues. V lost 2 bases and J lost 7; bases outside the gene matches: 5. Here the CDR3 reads CASSEQGLAVEQYF. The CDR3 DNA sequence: TGTGCCAGCAGTGAACAAGGACTAGCGGTAGAGCAGTACTTC.

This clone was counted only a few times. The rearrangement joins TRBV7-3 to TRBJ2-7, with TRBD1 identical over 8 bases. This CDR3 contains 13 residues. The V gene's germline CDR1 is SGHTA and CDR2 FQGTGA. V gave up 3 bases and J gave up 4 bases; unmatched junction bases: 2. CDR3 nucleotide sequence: TGTGCCAGCAGCTTCCGACAGGGGTACGAGCAGTACTTC. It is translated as CASSFRQGYEQYF.

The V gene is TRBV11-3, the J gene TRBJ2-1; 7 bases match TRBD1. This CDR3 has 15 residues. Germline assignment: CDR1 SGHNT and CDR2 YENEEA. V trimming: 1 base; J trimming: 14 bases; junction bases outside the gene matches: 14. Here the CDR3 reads CASSLGGEITGVKFF. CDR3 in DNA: TGTGCCAGCAGCTTAGGAGGGGAGATAACAGGGGTAAAGTTCTTC.

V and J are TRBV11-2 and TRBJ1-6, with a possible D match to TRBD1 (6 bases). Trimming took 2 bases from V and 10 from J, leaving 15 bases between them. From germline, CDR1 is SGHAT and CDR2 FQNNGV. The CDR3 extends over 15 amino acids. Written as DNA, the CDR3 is TGTGCCAGCAGCTTAAGGGCCAGGGGCTACTCACCCCTCCACTTT. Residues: CASSLRARGYSPLHF.

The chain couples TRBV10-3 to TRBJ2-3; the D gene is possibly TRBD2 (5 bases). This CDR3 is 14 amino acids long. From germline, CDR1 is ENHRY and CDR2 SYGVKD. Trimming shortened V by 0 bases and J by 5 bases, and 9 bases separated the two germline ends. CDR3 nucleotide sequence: TGTGCCATCAGTGAGTCGGTTCGGGGAGATACGCAGTATTTT. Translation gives CAISESVRGDTQYF.

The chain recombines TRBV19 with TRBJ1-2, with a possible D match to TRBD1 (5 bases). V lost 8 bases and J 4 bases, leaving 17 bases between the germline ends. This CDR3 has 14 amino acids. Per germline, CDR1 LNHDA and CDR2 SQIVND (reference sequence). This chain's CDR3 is CASELAGLVYGYTF. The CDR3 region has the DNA TGTGCCAGTGAGTTAGCGGGGCTCGTCTATGGCTACACCTTC. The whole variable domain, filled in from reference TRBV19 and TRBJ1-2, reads DGGITQSPKYLFRKEGQNVTLSCEQNLNHDAMYWYRQDPGQGLRLIYYSQIVNDFQKGDIAEGYSVSREKKESFPLTVTSAQKNPTAFYLCASELAGLVYGYTFGSGTRLTVV.